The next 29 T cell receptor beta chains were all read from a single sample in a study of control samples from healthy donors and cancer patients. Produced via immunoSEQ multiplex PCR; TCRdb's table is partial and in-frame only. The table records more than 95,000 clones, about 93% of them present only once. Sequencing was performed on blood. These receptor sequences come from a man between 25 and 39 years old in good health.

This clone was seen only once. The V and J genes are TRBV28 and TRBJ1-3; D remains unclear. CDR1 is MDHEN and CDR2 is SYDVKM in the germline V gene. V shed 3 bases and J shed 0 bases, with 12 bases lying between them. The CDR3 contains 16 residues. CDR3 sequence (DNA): TGTGCCAGCAGTTTGGAACCGGAGAGCTCTGGAAACACCATATATTTT. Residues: CASSLEPESSGNTIYF.

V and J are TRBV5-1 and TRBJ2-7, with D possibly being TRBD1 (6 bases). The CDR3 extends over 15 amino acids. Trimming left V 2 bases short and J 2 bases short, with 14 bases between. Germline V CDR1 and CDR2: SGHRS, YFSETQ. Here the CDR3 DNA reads TGCGCCAGCAGCTTCCTTAGACAGGAGCCCTACGAGCAGTACTTC. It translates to CASSFLRQEPYEQYF.

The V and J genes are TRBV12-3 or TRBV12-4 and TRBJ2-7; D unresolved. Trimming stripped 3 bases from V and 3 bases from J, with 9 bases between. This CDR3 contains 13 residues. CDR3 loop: CASSFFAGYEQYF. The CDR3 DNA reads TGTGCCAGCAGTTTTTTCGCAGGCTACGAGCAGTACTTC.

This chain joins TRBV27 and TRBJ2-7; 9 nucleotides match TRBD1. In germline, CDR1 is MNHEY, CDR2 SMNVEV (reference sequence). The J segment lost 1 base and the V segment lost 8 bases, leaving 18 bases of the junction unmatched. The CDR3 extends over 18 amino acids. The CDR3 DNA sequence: TGTGCCAGCGGTACGCGGGACAGGGCGAACCCTGGGTCCTACGAGCAGTACTTC. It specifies CASGTRDRANPGSYEQYF.

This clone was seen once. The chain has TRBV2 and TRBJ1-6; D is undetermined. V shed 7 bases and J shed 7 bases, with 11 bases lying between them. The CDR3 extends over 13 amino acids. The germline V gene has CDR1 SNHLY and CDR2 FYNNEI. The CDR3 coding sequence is TGTGCCAGCAAGACAAGAAGCAATTCACCCCTCCACTTT. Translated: CASKTRSNSPLHF.

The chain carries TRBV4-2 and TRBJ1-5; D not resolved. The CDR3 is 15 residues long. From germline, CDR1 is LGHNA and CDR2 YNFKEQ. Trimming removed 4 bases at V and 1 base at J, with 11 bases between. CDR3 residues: CASSLRAYSNQPQHF. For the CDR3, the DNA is TGTGCCAGCAGCCTCCGGGCATACAGCAATCAGCCCCAGCATTTT.

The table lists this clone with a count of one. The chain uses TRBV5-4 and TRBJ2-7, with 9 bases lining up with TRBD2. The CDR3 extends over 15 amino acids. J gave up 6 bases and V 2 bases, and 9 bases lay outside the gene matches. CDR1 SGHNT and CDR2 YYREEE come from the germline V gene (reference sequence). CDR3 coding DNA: TGTGCCAGCAGCTTCTCCCTAGCGGGGATGAGCGAGCAGTACTTC. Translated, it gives CASSFSLAGMSEQYF.

CDR3 DNA sequence: TGCGCCAGCAGCTTCGAAGGGTCTGGAGAGCAGTACGTC. It encodes CASSFEGSGEQYV. The genes are TRBV5-1 and TRBJ2-7; D gene ambiguous. CDR3 length: 13 residues. V was cut by 2 bases and J by 7 bases, with 13 bases left in between. Germline CDR1 and CDR2: SGHRS and YFSETQ.

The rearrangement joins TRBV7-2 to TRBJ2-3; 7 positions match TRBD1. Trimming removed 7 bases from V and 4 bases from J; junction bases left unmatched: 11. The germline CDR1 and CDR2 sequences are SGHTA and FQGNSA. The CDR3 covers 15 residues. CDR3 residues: CASTLSQGQADTQYF. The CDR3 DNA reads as TGTGCCAGCACCCTATCACAGGGGCAAGCAGATACGCAGTATTTT.

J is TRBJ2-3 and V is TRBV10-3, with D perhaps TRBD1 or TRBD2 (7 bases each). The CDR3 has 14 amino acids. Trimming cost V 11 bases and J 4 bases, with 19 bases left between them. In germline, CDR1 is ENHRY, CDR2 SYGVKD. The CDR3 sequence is CASMTSQGADTQYF. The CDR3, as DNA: TGTGCCTCAATGACTAGCCAGGGGGCAGATACGCAGTATTTT.

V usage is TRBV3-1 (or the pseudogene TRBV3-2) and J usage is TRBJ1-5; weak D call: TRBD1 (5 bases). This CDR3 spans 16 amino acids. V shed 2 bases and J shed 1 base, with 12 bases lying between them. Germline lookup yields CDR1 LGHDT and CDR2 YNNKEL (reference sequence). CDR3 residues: CASSQSLRGSNQPQHF. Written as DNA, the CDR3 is TGTGCCAGCAGCCAAAGCTTACGGGGGAGCAATCAGCCCCAGCATTTT.

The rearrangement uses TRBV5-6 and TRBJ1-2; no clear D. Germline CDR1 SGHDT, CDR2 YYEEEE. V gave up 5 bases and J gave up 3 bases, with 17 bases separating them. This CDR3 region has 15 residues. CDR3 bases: TGTGCCAGCAGTTTACTCAACCAACCGGACTATGGCTACACCTTC. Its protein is CASSLLNQPDYGYTF.

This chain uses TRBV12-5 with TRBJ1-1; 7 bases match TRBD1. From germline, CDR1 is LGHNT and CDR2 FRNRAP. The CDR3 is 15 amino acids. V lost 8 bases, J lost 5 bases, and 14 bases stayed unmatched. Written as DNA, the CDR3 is TGTGCTAGTCGGGCAGGGGGTTTAACAGGAACTGAAGCTTTCTTT. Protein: CASRAGGLTGTEAFF.

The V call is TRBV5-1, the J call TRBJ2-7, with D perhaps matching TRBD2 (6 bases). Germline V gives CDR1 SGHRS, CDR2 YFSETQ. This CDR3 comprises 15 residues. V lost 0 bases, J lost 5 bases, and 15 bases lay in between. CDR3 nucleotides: TGCGCCAGCAGCTTGGGGTGGGACGGGGGTAACGAGCAGTACGTC. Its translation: CASSLGWDGGNEQYV.

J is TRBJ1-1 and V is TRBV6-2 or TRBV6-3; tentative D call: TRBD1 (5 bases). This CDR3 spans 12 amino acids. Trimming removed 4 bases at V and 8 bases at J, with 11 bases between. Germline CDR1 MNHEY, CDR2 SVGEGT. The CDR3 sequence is CASSFGGYEAFF. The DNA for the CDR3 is TGTGCCAGCAGTTTCGGGGGATACGAAGCTTTCTTT.

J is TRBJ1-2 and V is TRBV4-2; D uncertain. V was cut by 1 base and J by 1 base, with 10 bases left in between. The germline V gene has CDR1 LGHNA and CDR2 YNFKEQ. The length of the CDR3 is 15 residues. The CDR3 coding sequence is TGTGCCAGCAGCCAAGGTCGCAAGGATAACTATGGCTACACCTTC. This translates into CASSQGRKDNYGYTF.

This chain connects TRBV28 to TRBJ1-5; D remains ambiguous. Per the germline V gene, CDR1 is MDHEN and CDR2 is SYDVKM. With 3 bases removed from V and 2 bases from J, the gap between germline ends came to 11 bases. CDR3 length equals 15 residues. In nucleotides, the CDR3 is TGTGCCAGCAGTTTGGGCAGAGCCCGCAATCAGCCCCAGCATTTT. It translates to CASSLGRARNQPQHF.

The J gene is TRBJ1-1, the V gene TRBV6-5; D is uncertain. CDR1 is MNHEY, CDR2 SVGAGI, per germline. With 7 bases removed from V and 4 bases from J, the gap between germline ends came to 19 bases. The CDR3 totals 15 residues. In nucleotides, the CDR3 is TGTGCCAGCATTGGGATTCGGGCAGGCCTCACTGAAGCTTTCTTT. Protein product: CASIGIRAGLTEAFF.

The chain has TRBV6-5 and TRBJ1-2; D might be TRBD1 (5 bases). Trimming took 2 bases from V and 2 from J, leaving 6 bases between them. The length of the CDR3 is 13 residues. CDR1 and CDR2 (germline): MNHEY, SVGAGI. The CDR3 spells CASSYGGNYGYTF. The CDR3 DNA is TGTGCCAGCAGTTACGGGGGGAACTATGGCTACACCTTC.

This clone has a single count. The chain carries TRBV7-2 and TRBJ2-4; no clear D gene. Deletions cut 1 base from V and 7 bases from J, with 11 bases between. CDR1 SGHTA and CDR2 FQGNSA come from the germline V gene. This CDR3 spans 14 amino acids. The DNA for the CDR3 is TGTGCCAGCAGCTTAGGGCGGCAGAGGAACATTCAGTACTTC. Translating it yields CASSLGRQRNIQYF.

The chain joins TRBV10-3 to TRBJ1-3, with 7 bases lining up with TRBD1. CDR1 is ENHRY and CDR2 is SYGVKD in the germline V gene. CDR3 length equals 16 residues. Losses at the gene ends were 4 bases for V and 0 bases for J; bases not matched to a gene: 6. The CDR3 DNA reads TGTGCCATCAGTGGGGGACAGCAGAGCTCTGGAAACACCATATATTTT. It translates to CAISGGQQSSGNTIYF.

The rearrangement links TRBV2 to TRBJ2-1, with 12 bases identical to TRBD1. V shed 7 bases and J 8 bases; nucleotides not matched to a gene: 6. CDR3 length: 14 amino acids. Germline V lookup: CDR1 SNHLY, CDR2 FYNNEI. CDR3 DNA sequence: TGTGCCAGCATTCGGGGACAGGGGGCGGATGAGCAGTTCTTC. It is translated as CASIRGQGADEQFF. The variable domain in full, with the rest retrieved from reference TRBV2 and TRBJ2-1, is EPEVTQTPSHQVTQMGQEVILRCVPISNHLYFYWYRQILGQKVEFLVSFYNNEISEKSEIFDDQFSVERPDGSNFTLKIRSTKLEDSAMYFCASIRGQGADEQFFGPGTRLTVL.

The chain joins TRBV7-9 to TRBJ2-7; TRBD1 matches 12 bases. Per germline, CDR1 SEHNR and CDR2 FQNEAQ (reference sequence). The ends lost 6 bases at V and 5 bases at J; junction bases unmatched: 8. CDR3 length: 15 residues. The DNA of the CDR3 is TGTGCCAGCAGTCGAGGGACAGGGGGCTTCCACGAGCAGTACTTC. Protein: CASSRGTGGFHEQYF. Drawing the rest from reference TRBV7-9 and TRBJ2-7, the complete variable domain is DTGVSQNPRHKITKRGQNVTFRCDPISEHNRLYWYRQTLGQGPEFLTYFQNEAQLEKSRLLSDRFSAERPKGSFSTLEIQRTEQGDSAMYLCASSRGTGGFHEQYFGPGTRLTVT.

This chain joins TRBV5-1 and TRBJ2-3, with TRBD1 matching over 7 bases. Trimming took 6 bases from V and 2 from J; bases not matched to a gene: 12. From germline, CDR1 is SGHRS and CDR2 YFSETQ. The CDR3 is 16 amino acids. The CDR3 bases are TGCGCCAGCAAGGAAACGGTGGGACAGATCACAGATACGCAGTATTTT. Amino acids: CASKETVGQITDTQYF.

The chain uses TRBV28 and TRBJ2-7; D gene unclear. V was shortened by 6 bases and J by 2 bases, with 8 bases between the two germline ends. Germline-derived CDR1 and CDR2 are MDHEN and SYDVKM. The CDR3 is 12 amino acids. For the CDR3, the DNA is TGTGCCAGCAGCGCGACGACCTACGAGCAGTACTTC. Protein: CASSATTYEQYF.

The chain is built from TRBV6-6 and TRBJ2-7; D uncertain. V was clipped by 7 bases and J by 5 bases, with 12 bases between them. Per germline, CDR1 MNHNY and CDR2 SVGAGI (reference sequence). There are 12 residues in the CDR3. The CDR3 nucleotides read TGTGCCAGCACCCCAGGTACAGACGAGCAGTACTTC. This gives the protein CASTPGTDEQYF.

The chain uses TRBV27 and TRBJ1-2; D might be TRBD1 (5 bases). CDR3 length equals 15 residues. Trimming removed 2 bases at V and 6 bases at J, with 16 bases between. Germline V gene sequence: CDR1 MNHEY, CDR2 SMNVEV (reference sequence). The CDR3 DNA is TGTGCCAGCAGTTTAATCCCAGGGACGGCGGATGGCTACACCTTC. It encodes CASSLIPGTADGYTF.

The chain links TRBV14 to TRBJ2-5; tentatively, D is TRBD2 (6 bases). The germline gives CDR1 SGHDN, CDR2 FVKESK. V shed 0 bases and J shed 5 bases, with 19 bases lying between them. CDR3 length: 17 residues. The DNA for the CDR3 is TGTGCCAGCAGCCAAGATAATCGCGGGGCGCGTCCGGAGACCCAGTACTTC. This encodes CASSQDNRGARPETQYF.

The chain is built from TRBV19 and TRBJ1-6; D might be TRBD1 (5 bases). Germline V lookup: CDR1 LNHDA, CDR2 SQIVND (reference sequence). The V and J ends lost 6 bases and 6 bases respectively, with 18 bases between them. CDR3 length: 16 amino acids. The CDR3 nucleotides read TGTGCCAGTAGGGCCCCGGGGGGGACCCCTAATTCACCCCTCCACTTT. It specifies CASRAPGGTPNSPLHF. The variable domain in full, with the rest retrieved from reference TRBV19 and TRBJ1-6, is DGGITQSPKYLFRKEGQNVTLSCEQNLNHDAMYWYRQDPGQGLRLIYYSQIVNDFQKGDIAEGYSVSREKKESFPLTVTSAQKNPTAFYLCASRAPGGTPNSPLHFGNGTRLTVT.